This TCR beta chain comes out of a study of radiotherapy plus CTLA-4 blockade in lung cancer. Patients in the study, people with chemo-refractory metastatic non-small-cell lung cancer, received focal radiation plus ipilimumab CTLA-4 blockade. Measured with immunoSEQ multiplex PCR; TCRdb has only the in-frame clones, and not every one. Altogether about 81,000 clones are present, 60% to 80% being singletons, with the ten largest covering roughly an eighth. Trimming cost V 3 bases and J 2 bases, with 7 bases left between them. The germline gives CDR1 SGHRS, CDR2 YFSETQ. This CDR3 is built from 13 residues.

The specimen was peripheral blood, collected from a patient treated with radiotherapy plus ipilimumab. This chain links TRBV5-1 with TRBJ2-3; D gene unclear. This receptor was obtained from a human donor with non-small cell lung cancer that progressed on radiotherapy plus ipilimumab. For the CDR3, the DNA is TGCGCCAGCAGCTCCATACCCACAGATACGCAGTATTTT. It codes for CASSSIPTDTQYF.